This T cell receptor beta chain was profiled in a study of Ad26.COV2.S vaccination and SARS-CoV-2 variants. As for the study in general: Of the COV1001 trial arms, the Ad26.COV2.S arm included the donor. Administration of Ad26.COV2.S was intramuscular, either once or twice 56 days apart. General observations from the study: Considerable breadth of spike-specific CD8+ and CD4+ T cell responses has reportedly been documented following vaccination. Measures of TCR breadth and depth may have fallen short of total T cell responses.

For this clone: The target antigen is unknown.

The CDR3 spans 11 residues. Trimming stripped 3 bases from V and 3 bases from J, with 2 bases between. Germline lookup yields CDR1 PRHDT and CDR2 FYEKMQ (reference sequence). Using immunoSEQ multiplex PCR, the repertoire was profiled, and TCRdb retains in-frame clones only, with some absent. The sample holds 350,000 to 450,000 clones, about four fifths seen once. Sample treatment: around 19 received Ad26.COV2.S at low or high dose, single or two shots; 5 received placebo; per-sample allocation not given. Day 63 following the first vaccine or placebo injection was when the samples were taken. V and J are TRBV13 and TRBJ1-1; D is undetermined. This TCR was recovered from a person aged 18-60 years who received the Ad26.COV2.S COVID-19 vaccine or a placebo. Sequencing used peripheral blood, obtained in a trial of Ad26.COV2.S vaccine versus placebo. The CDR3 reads CASSLHTEAFF. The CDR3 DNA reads TGTGCCAGCAGCTTGCACACTGAAGCTTTCTTT. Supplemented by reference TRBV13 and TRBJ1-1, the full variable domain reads AAGVIQSPRHLIKEKRETATLKCYPIPRHDTVYWYQQGPGQDPQFLISFYEKMQSDKGSIPDRFSAQQFSDYHSELNMSSLELGDSALYFCASSLHTEAFFGQGTRLTVV.